The clone carrying this T cell receptor (beta chain) was counted many times. The CDR3 sequence is 15 residues long. Germline-derived CDR1 and CDR2 are MNHEY and SMNVEV (reference sequence). Trimming removed 6 bases from V and 2 bases from J, with 16 bases in between. The data originate from a study of molecular identifiers for immune sequencing clone quantification. The wider study: Four portions were sequenced after RNA from approximately 22,000 or 94,000 naive CD8 cells was split five ways in replicates.

A single record per CDR3 protein comes from TCRdb applying MiXCR to the PCR reads. The data contain hundreds of thousands of distinct CDR3 sequences, 20% of them seen just once; the ten biggest clones take up around 0.9%. This rearrangement joins TRBV27 to TRBJ1-1; no clear D. Sequenced material: naive CD8+ T cells from blood, with Jurkat cell RNA spiked in. Described subset: FACS-sorted CD8+CD4-CCR7+CD45RA+ naive T cells. The TCR comes from a human donor in good health. Some libraries in this study had Jurkat cell RNA spiked in. The CDR3 region is CASRLAPKGNTEAFF. Written as DNA, the CDR3 is TGTGCCAGCAGGCTGGCCCCCAAGGGCAACACTGAAGCTTTCTTT.